The rows below give T cell receptor beta chains drawn from one sample of a study of CD8 T cells in Susac syndrome. TCRdb analysed the immunoSEQ multiplex PCR reads with MiXCR anew, one entry per CDR3 protein. This sample has about 80,000 distinct CDR3 sequences, with 90% to 95% found just once. The source material was CD8+ T cells from PBMCs. The source of these receptors is a human donor in good health. The CDR3 runs from the conserved cysteine through the conserved F or W. The D gene is left open where the match is weak.

d_call: TRBD2
v_call: TRBV25-1
j_call: TRBJ2-1
cdr3_aa: CASSSGGGSYNEQFF
cdr3_nt: TGTGCCAGCAGTTCGGGCGGGGGCTCCTACAATGAGCAGTTCTTC

d_call: -
v_call: TRBV4-2
j_call: TRBJ2-1
cdr3_aa: CASSHVLGDEQFF
cdr3_nt: TGTGCCAGCAGCCACGTCCTTGGGGATGAGCAGTTCTTC

d_call: -
v_call: TRBV29-1
j_call: TRBJ2-5
cdr3_aa: CSVVEGDLFQETQYF
cdr3_nt: TGCAGCGTTGTAGAGGGCGACCTCTTCCAAGAGACCCAGTACTTC

d_call: TRBD2
v_call: TRBV6-5
j_call: TRBJ2-1
cdr3_aa: CASSLSPLAEAPHEQFF
cdr3_nt: TGTGCCAGCAGTTTATCACCTCTAGCGGAAGCCCCCCATGAGCAGTTCTTC

d_call: TRBD1
v_call: TRBV5-1
j_call: TRBJ2-6
cdr3_aa: CASSPRQGSRSGANVLTF
cdr3_nt: TGCGCCAGCAGCCCCAGACAGGGGTCCCGCTCTGGGGCCAACGTCCTGACTTTC

d_call: -
v_call: TRBV7-9
j_call: TRBJ1-1
cdr3_aa: CASSLALAVEAFF
cdr3_nt: TGTGCCAGCAGCTTAGCCCTGGCAGTTGAAGCTTTCTTT

d_call: -
v_call: TRBV7-9
j_call: TRBJ2-7
cdr3_aa: CASSPWDINYEQYF
cdr3_nt: TGTGCCAGCAGCCCATGGGACATCAACTACGAGCAGTACTTC

d_call: TRBD1
v_call: TRBV27
j_call: TRBJ1-5
cdr3_aa: CASSPRTGAFNQPQHF
cdr3_nt: TGTGCCAGCAGTCCCCGGACAGGGGCTTTTAATCAGCCCCAGCATTTT

d_call: -
v_call: TRBV29-1
j_call: TRBJ2-5
cdr3_aa: CSVDSGLETQYF
cdr3_nt: TGCAGCGTTGATTCGGGGTTGGAGACCCAGTACTTC

d_call: TRBD1
v_call: TRBV7-9
j_call: TRBJ2-2
cdr3_aa: CASSPPTGGTGELFF
cdr3_nt: TGTGCCAGCAGCCCCCCTACAGGGGGTACCGGGGAGCTGTTTTTT

d_call: TRBD1
v_call: TRBV6-2/TRBV6-3
j_call: TRBJ1-5
cdr3_aa: CASSPGGTQPQHF
cdr3_nt: TGTGCCAGCAGTCCAGGGGGGACTCAGCCCCAGCATTTT